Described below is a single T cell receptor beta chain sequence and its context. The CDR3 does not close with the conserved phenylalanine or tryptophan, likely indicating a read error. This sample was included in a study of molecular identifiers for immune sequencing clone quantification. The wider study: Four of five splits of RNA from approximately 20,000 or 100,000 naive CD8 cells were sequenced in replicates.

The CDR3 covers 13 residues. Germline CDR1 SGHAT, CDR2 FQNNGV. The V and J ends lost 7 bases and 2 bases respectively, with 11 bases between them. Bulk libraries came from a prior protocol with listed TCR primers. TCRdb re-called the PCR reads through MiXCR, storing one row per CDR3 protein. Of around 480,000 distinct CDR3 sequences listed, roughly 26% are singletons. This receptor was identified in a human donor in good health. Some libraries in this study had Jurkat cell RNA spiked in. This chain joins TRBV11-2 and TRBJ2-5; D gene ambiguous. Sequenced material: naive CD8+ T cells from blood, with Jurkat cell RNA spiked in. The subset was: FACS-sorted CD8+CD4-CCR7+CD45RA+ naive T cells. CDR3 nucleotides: TGTGCCAGCAAAGGTCAGAAACAAGAGACCCAGTACTCC. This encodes CASKGQKQETQYS.